The 5 T cell receptor beta chains below all came from one sample that was sequenced in a study of graft-versus-host responses after intestinal transplantation. These receptors lack a known antigen. Assay: immunoSEQ multiplex PCR; the TCRdb copy retains only in-frame clones and omits some. This sample yields about 85,000 clones, of which around 84% are seen a single time; roughly 0.83% belongs to the top ten. Sequencing was performed on unstimulated CD4+ T cells sorted from spleen or lymph node cells, taken before intestinal transplant. The receptors stem from a human donor who received an intestinal transplant.

V is TRBV30 and J is TRBJ1-4, with D perhaps matching TRBD1 (5 bases). The V and J ends lost 1 base and 7 bases respectively, with 13 bases between them. CDR1 is GTSNPN and CDR2 is SVGIG in the germline V gene (reference sequence). This CDR3 is built from 14 residues. CDR3 sequence (DNA): TGTGCCTGGAGTGCCCAGACAGTTCCTGAAAAACTGTTTTTT. As protein: CAWSAQTVPEKLFF. Combining the CDR3 with reference TRBV30 and TRBJ1-4 gives the whole variable domain SQTIHQWPATLVQPVGSPLSLECTVEGTSNPNLYWYRQAAGRGLQLLFYSVGIGQISSEVPQNLSASRPQDRQFILSSKKLLLSDSGFYLCAWSAQTVPEKLFFGSGTQLSVL.

V and J are TRBV2 and TRBJ1-1; D unresolved. Germline V gene sequence: CDR1 SNHLY, CDR2 FYNNEI. V shed 3 bases and J shed 9 bases, with 11 bases lying between them. The CDR3 totals 12 residues. CDR3 loop: CASSEWAAKAFF. The CDR3 DNA sequence: TGTGCCAGCAGTGAGTGGGCAGCAAAAGCTTTCTTT.

The chain combines TRBV7-9 with TRBJ2-7; 8 positions match TRBD2. Germline CDR1 and CDR2: SEHNR and FQNEAQ (reference sequence). V shed 5 bases and J 2 bases; nucleotides not matched to a gene: 5. The CDR3 runs 14 residues. The CDR3: CASSRTAGAYEQYF. Written as DNA, the CDR3 is TGTGCCAGCAGCCGAACAGCGGGAGCCTACGAGCAGTACTTC.

The rearrangement joins TRBV5-1 to TRBJ2-3, with TRBD1 identical over 10 bases. The CDR3 length is 15 residues. Germline lookup yields CDR1 SGHRS and CDR2 YFSETQ. The V gene end was trimmed by 2 bases and the J gene end by 5 bases; junction bases not matched to a gene: 5. The CDR3 protein is CASSLQTGGRDTQYF. Written as DNA, the CDR3 is TGCGCCAGCAGCTTACAGACAGGGGGCAGAGATACGCAGTATTTT.

About this clone itself: The sample has other DNA sequences that encode this CDR3 too. CDR3 nucleotide sequence: TGTGCCAGCAGCTTAGAGGGAGGGACTGAAGCTTTCTTT. It is translated as CASSLEGGTEAFF. The chain employs TRBV11-3 and TRBJ1-1; D unresolved. CDR3 length: 13 amino acids. Trimming took off 0 bases at V and 5 bases at J, with 7 bases between the two ends. Per the germline V gene, CDR1 is SGHNT and CDR2 is YENEEA.